The 17 T cell receptor beta chains reported below all come from one sample, sequenced in a study of technical replicates of blood from a handful of donors. The repertoire was sequenced with immunoSEQ multiplex PCR; TCRdb's copy has only in-frame clones and lacks some. The data show tens of thousands of clones, about 95% seen once. The material sequenced was T cells isolated from PBMCs. These receptors originate from a human donor in good health.

The chain employs TRBV2 and TRBJ2-7; TRBD1 matches at 7 bases. The germline CDR1 and CDR2 sequences are SNHLY and FYNNEI. V trimming: 4 bases; J trimming: 9 bases; junction bases outside the gene matches: 6. The CDR3 spans 12 residues. CDR3 region: CASSVDRDGQYF. The CDR3 nucleotides read TGTGCCAGCAGTGTAGACAGGGACGGGCAGTACTTC.

V is TRBV19 and J is TRBJ1-3, with D possibly TRBD1 on 6 matching bases. The length of the CDR3 is 18 residues. Looked up from germline, CDR1 is LNHDA and CDR2 is SQIVND (reference sequence). The V end lost 3 bases, the J end lost 0 bases, and 18 bases lay between the germline ends. CDR3 in amino acids: CASSIRFGQRGSGNTIYF. The DNA of the CDR3 is TGTGCCAGTAGTATTAGATTTGGACAGAGGGGCTCTGGAAACACCATATATTTT.

V is TRBV7-2 and J is TRBJ2-7; 14 bases line up with TRBD2. The CDR3 covers 16 residues. CDR1 and CDR2 (germline): SGHTA, FQGNSA. With 5 bases clipped from V and 3 bases from J, the junction kept 6 bases outside the gene matches. CDR3 residues: CASSQPGTSGSYEQYF. As DNA, the CDR3 is TGTGCCAGCAGCCAACCTGGGACTAGCGGGAGCTACGAGCAGTACTTC.

This chain joins TRBV6-5 and TRBJ2-2; the match to TRBD1 covers 9 bases. V shed 7 bases and J 6 bases; nucleotides not matched to a gene: 9. CDR3 length: 15 amino acids. Germline lookup yields CDR1 MNHEY and CDR2 SVGAGI. The chain's CDR3 is CASTSGTGLPGELFF. In DNA, the CDR3 is TGTGCCAGCACATCCGGGACAGGGCTTCCCGGGGAGCTGTTTTTT.

The chain recombines TRBV6-1 with TRBJ2-7, with D possibly matching TRBD1 (6 bases). V shed 4 bases and J shed 2 bases, with 15 bases lying between them. The germline gives CDR1 MNHNS, CDR2 SASEGT. The CDR3 sequence is 15 residues long. Here the CDR3 reads CASSGRRTVAYEQYF. In nucleotides, the CDR3 is TGTGCCAGCAGTGGGCGCCGGACAGTGGCCTACGAGCAGTACTTC.

The chain joins TRBV25-1 to TRBJ1-1; possible D gene TRBD1, 5 bases. CDR3 length equals 12 residues. From germline, CDR1 is MGHDK and CDR2 SYGVNS. Trimming stripped 3 bases from V and 8 bases from J, with 10 bases between. CDR3: CASSDREQEAFF. In DNA form, the CDR3 reads TGTGCCAGCAGTGACAGGGAACAGGAAGCTTTCTTT.

The chain joins TRBV5-4 to TRBJ2-3; D gene uncertain. The germline V and J ends were trimmed by 0 bases and 2 bases, with 10 bases remaining between them. The CDR3 loop spans 15 amino acids. Germline V gene lookup returns CDR1 SGHNT and CDR2 YYREEE (reference sequence). This CDR3 reads CASSLGQILTDTQYF. The CDR3 DNA follows: TGTGCCAGCAGCTTGGGGCAGATTCTCACAGATACGCAGTATTTT.

V is TRBV6-1 and J is TRBJ1-5; D might be TRBD1 (6 bases). CDR3 size: 14 residues. V was cut by 6 bases and J by 3 bases, with 12 bases left in between. Germline CDR1 is MNHNS and CDR2 is SASEGT. CDR3 coding DNA: TGTGCCAGCAGAGGACAGTTTCTCAATCAGCCCCAGCATTTT. The encoded protein is CASRGQFLNQPQHF.

The V gene is TRBV19, the J gene TRBJ2-7; perhaps TRBD1 as D (7 bases). Germline CDR1 reads LNHDA; CDR2 reads SQIVND (reference sequence). The CDR3 length is 14 residues. V was cut by 6 bases and J by 2 bases, with 14 bases left in between. DNA of the CDR3: TGTGCCAGTAGCAGGGGGGTTGGTACCTACGAGCAGTACTTC. Protein sequence: CASSRGVGTYEQYF.

The chain combines TRBV27 with TRBJ2-5, with 8 positions matching TRBD2. The germline V gene has CDR1 MNHEY and CDR2 SMNVEV (reference sequence). This CDR3 has 14 amino acids. The V and J ends lost 5 bases and 3 bases, in that order; junction bases with no gene match: 5. The CDR3 loop reads CASSGLAGKETQYF. The CDR3 DNA reads as TGTGCCAGCAGTGGGCTAGCGGGCAAAGAGACCCAGTACTTC.

The rearrangement links TRBV6-5 to TRBJ1-1, with 7 bases lining up with TRBD1. This CDR3 is built from 14 residues. CDR1 MNHEY and CDR2 SVGAGI come from the germline V gene. The J segment lost 4 bases and the V segment lost 0 bases, leaving 2 bases of the junction unmatched. The CDR3 sequence: CASSYSQGVTEAFF. Written as DNA, the CDR3 is TGTGCCAGCAGTTACTCGCAGGGGGTCACTGAAGCTTTCTTT.

The chain couples TRBV28 to TRBJ2-7; D is perhaps TRBD1 (5 bases). Germline V gene lookup returns CDR1 MDHEN and CDR2 SYDVKM. The CDR3 covers 16 residues. V gave up 10 bases and J gave up 0 bases, with 22 bases separating them. The chain's CDR3 is CATDSPQGSFSYEQYF. CDR3 nucleotides: TGTGCCACCGACTCCCCCCAGGGATCCTTCTCCTACGAGCAGTACTTC.

This chain connects TRBV6-5 to TRBJ2-3, with 11 bases identical to TRBD1. Unmatched junction bases numbered 4, after V lost 2 bases and J lost 6 bases. The CDR3 runs 15 residues. Germline lookup yields CDR1 MNHEY and CDR2 SVGAGI. As DNA, the CDR3 is TGTGCCAGCAGTTACCGGACAGGGGGCGCGGATACGCAGTATTTT. This gives the protein CASSYRTGGADTQYF.

The rearrangement joins TRBV12-5 to TRBJ1-1; a possible D gene is TRBD1 (5 bases). Trimming shortened V by 6 bases and J by 0 bases, and 11 bases separated the two germline ends. Germline CDR1 is LGHNT and CDR2 is FRNRAP. The length of the CDR3 is 14 residues. For the CDR3, the DNA is TGTGCTAGTGGACAGACAGTCATGAACACTGAAGCTTTCTTT. Translated: CASGQTVMNTEAFF.

This rearrangement joins TRBV27 to TRBJ2-1; 12 bases map to TRBD2. CDR1 MNHEY and CDR2 SMNVEV come from the germline V gene (reference sequence). The CDR3 contains 15 residues. With V trimmed by 6 bases and J by 6 bases, 6 bases remained unmatched. The CDR3 protein is CASSFGLAGSNEQFF. The CDR3 DNA follows: TGTGCCAGCAGCTTCGGACTAGCGGGATCCAATGAGCAGTTCTTC.

This chain joins TRBV11-3 and TRBJ2-1; the D gene is possibly TRBD2 (6 bases). Germline V gene lookup returns CDR1 SGHNT and CDR2 YENEEA. There are 13 residues in the CDR3. The V end was cut by 1 base, the J end by 9 bases, with 10 bases between. CDR3 sequence reads: CASSLGGAGEQFF. Here the CDR3 DNA reads TGTGCCAGCAGCTTAGGAGGAGCGGGTGAGCAGTTCTTC.

The rearrangement joins TRBV19 to TRBJ1-1, with 11 bases lining up with TRBD1. The V gene's germline CDR1 is LNHDA and CDR2 SQIVND (reference sequence). The CDR3 has 15 amino acids. After removal of 8 bases from V and 4 bases from J, the junction contained 9 bases not matched to a gene. The CDR3 here is CASSRPGQGGTEAFF. The CDR3 DNA reads as TGTGCCAGTTCACGACCGGGACAGGGGGGCACTGAAGCTTTCTTT.